This T cell receptor (beta chain) was recovered during a study of cytomegalovirus exposure and HLA in healthy donors. In its sample, this clone was seen a few times. Use of 60 Vbeta and 13 Jbeta primers characterized the PCR. The repertoire was sequenced with immunoSEQ multiplex PCR; TCRdb's copy has only in-frame clones and lacks some. The sample contains around 200,000 clones, around 83% of which appear only once. Germline V gene sequence: CDR1 MNHNS, CDR2 SASEGT. The V segment lost 4 bases and the J segment 3 bases; nucleotides outside the gene matches: 6. The CDR3 loop spans 15 amino acids. What was sequenced was PBMCs. The TCR comes from a man between 50 and 59 years old in good health and CMV-seronegative. The rearrangement links TRBV6-1 to TRBJ1-5; 7 positions match TRBD1. CDR3 residues: CASSAHRGPNQPQHF. The CDR3 DNA sequence: TGTGCCAGCAGTGCGCACAGGGGTCCCAATCAGCCCCAGCATTTT.